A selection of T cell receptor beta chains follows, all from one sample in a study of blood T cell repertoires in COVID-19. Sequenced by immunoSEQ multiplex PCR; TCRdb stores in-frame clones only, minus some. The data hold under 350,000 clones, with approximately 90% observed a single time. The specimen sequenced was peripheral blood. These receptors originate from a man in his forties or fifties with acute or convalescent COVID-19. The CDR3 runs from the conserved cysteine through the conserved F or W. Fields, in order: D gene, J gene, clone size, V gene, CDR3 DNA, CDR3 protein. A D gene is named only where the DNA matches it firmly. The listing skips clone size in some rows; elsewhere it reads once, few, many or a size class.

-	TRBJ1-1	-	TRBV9	TGTGCCAGCGGGGGGACGAACACTGAAGCTTTCTTT	CASGGTNTEAFF
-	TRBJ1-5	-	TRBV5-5	TGTGCCAGCAGCTTGCCAGGGGAGGGTCAGCCCCAGCATTTT	CASSLPGEGQPQHF
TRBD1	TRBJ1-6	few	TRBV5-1	TGCGCCAGCAGCTCGCAGCCGGGACAGGGGGATTCACCCCTCCACTTT	CASSSQPGQGDSPLHF
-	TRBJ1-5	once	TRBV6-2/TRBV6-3	TGTGCCAGCAGTCTCTGGGGGGTCGGCGGCAATCAGCCCCAGCATTTT	CASSLWGVGGNQPQHF
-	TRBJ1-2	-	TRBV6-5	TGTGCCAGCAGTTACGACGGGATTGGCGGCTACACCTTC	CASSYDGIGGYTF
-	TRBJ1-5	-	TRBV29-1	TGCAGCGTTGTATATAGGGGTCACGGCAATCAGCCCCAGCATTTT	CSVVYRGHGNQPQHF
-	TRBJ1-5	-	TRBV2	TGTGCCAGCAGTGATGGCAGGGATCCAAATCAGCCCCAGCATTTT	CASSDGRDPNQPQHF
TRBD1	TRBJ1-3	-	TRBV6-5	TGTGCCAGCAGGGACAGGTTCTCTGGAAACACCATATATTTT	CASRDRFSGNTIYF
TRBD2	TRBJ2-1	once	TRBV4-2	TGTGCCAGCAGCCCCCGAAATAGCGGGGCAACAGACAATGAGCAGTTCTTC	CASSPRNSGATDNEQFF
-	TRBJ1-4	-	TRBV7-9	TGTGCCAGCAGCTTAGGACAGGACCCTAATGAAAAACTGTTTTTT	CASSLGQDPNEKLFF